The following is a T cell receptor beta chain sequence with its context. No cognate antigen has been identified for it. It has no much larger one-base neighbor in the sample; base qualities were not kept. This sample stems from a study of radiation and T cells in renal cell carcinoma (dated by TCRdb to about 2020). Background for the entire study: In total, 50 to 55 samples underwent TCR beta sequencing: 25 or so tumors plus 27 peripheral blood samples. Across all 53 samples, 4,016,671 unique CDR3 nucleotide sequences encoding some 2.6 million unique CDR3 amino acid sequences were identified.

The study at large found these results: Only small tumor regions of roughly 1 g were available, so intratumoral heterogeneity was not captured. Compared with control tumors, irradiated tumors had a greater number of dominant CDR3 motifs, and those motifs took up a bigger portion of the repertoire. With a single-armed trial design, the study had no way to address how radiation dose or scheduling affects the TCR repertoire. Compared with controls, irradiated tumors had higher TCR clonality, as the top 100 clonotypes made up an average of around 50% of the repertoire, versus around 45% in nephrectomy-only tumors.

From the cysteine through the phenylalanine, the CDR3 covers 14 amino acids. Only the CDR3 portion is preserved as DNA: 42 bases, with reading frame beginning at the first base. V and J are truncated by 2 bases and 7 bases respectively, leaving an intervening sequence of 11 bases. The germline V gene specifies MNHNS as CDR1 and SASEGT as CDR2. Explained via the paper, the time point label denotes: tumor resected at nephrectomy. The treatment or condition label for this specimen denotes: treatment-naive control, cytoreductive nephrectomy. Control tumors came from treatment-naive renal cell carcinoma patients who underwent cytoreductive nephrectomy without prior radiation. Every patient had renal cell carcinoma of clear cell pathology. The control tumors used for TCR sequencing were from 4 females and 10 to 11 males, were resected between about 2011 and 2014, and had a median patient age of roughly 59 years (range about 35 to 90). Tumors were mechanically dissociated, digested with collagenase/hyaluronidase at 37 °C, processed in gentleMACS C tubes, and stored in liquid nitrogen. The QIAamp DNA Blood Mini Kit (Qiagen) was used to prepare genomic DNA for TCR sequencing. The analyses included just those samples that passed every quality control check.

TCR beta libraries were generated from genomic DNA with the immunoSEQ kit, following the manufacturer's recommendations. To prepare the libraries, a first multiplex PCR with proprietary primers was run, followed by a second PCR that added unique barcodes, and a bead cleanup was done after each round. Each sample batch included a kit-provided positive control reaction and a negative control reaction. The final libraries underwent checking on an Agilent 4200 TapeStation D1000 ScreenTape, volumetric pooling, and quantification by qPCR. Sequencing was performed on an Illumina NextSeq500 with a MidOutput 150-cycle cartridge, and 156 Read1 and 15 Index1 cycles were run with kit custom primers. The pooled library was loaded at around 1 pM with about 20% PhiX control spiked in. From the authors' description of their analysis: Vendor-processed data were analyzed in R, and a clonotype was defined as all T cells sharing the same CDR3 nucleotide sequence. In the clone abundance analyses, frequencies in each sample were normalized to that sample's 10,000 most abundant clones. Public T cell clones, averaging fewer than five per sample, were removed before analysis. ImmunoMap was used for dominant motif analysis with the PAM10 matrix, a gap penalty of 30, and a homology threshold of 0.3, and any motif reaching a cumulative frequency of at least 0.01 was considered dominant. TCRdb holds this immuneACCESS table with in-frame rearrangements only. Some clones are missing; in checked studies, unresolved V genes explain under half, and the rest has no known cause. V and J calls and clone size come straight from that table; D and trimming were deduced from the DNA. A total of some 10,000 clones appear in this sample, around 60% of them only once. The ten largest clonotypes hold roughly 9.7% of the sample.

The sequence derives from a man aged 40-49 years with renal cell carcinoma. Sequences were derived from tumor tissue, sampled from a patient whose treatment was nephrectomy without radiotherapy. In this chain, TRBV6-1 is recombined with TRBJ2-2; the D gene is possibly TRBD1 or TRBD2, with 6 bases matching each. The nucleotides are TGTGCCAGCAGTGAATGGGGGGCCAACGGGGAGCTGTTTTTT. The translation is CASSEWGANGELFF.